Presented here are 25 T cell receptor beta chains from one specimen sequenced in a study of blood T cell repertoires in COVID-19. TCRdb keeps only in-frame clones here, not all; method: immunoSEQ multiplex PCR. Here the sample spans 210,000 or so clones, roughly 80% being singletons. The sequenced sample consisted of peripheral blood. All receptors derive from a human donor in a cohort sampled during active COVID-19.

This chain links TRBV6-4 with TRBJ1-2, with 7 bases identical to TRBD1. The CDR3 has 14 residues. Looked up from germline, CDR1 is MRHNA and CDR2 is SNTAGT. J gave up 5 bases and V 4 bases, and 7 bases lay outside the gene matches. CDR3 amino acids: CASSGRDSSYGYTF. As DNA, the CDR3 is TGTGCCAGCAGTGGCCGGGACAGTTCTTATGGCTACACCTTC.

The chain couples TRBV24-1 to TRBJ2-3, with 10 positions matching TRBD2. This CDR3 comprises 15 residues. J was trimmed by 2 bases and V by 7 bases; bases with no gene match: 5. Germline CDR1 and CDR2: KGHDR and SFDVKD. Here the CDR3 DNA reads TGTGCCACCAGCTCCACTAGCGGGATCACAGATACGCAGTATTTT. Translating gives CATSSTSGITDTQYF.

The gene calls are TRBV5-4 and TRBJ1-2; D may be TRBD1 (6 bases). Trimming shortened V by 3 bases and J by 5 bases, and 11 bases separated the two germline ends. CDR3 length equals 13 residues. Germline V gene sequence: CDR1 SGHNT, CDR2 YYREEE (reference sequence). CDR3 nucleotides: TGTGCCAGCAGCTCCGGACAGACTTATGGCTACACCTTC. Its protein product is CASSSGQTYGYTF. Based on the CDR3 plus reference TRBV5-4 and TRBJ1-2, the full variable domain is ETGVTQSPTHLIKTRGQQVTLRCSSQSGHNTVSWYQQALGQGPQFIFQYYREEENGRGNFPPRFSGLQFPNYSSELNVNALELDDSALYLCASSSGQTYGYTFGSGTRLTVV.

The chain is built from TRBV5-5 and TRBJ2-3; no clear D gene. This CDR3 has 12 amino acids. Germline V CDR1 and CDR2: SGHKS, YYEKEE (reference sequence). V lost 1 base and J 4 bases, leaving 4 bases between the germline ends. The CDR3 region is CASSLLADTQYF. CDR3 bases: TGTGCCAGCAGCTTGTTAGCAGATACGCAGTATTTT. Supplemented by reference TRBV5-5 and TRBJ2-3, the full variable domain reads DAGVTQSPTHLIKTRGQQVTLRCSPISGHKSVSWYQQVLGQGPQFIFQYYEKEERGRGNFPDRFSARQFPNYSSELNVNALLLGDSALYLCASSLLADTQYFGPGTRLTVL.

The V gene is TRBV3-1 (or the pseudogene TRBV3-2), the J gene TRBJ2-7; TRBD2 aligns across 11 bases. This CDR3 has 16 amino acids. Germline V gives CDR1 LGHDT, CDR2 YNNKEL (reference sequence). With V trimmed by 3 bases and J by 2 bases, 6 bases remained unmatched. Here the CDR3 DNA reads TGTGCCAGCAGCCATATAGCGGGAGGGCCTCCCTACGAGCAGTACTTC. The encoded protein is CASSHIAGGPPYEQYF.

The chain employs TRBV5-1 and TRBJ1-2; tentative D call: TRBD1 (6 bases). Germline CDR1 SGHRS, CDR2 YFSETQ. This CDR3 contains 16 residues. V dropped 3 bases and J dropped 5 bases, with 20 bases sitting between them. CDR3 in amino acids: CASSWGPPLDAYGYTF. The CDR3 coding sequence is TGCGCCAGCAGCTGGGGGCCTCCTTTAGATGCATATGGCTACACCTTC. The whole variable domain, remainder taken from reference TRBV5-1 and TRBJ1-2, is KAGVTQTPRYLIKTRGQQVTLSCSPISGHRSVSWYQQTPGQGLQFLFEYFSETQRNKGNFPGRFSGRQFSNSRSEMNVSTLELGDSALYLCASSWGPPLDAYGYTFGSGTRLTVV.

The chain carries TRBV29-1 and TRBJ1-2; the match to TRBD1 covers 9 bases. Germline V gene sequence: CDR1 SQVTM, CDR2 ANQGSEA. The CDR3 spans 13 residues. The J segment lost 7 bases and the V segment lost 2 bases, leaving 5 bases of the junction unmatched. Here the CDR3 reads CSVELDRGGGYTF. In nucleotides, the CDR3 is TGCAGCGTTGAATTGGACAGGGGAGGTGGCTACACCTTC.

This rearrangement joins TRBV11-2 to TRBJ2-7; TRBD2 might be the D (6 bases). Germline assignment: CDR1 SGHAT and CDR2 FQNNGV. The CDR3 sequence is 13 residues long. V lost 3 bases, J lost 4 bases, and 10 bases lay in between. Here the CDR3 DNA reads TGTGCCAGCAGCTTGGCGGGACTGTACGAGCAGTACGTC. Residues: CASSLAGLYEQYV.

CDR3 sequence: CASSLGPRGSSNEKLFF. DNA of the CDR3: TGCGCCAGCAGCTTGGGCCCGAGAGGAAGTTCTAATGAAAAACTGTTTTTT. The genes are TRBV5-1 and TRBJ1-4; D not certain. The CDR3 covers 17 residues. Deletions cut 0 bases from V and 3 bases from J, with 15 bases between. Germline V gene data show CDR1 as SGHRS and CDR2 as YFSETQ.

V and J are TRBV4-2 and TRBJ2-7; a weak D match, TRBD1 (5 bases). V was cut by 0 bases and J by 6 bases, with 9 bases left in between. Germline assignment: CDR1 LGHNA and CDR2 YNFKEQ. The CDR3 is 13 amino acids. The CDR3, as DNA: TGTGCCAGCAGCCAAGATTGGGGCGGCGAGCAGTACGTC. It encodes CASSQDWGGEQYV.

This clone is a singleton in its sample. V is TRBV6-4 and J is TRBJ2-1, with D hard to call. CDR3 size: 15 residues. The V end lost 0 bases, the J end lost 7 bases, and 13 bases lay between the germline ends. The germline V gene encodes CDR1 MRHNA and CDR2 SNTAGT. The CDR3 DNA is TGTGCCAGCAGTGACTCTTCTAGAGCGAGGAATGAGCAGTTCTTC. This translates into CASSDSSRARNEQFF.

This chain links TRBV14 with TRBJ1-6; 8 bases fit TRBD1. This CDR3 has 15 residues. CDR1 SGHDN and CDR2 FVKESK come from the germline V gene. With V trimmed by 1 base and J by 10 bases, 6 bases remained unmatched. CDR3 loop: CASSQVVTGGSPLHF. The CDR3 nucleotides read TGTGCCAGCAGCCAAGTAGTCACAGGGGGATCACCCCTCCACTTT. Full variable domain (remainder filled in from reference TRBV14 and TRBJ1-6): EAGVTQFPSHSVIEKGQTVTLRCDPISGHDNLYWYRRVMGKEIKFLLHFVKESKQDESGMPNNRFLAERTGGTYSTLKVQPAELEDSGVYFCASSQVVTGGSPLHFGNGTRLTVT.

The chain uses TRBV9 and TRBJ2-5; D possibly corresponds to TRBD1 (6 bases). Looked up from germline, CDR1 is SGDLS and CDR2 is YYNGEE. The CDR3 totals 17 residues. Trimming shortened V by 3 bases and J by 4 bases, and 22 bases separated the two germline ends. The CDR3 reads CASSESPRAGAGETQYF. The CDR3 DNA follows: TGTGCCAGCAGCGAGTCCCCCAGAGCAGGGGCCGGAGAGACCCAGTACTTC.

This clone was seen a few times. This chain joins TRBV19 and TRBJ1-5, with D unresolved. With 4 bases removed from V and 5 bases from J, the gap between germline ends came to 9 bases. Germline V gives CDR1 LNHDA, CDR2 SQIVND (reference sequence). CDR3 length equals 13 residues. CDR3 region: CASSSSLDQPQHF. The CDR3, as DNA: TGTGCCAGTAGTAGTTCCCTCGATCAGCCCCAGCATTTT.

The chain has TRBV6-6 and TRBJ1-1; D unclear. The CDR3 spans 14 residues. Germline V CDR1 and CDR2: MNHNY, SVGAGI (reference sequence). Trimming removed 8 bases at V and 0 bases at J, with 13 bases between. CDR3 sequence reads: CASAGELMNTEAFF. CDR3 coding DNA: TGTGCCAGCGCCGGAGAACTCATGAACACTGAAGCTTTCTTT.

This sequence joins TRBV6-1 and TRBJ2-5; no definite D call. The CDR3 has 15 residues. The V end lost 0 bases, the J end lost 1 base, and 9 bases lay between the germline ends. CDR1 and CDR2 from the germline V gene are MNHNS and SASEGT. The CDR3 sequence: CASSEAPQIQETQYF. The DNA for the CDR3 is TGTGCCAGCAGTGAAGCGCCTCAGATCCAAGAGACCCAGTACTTC.

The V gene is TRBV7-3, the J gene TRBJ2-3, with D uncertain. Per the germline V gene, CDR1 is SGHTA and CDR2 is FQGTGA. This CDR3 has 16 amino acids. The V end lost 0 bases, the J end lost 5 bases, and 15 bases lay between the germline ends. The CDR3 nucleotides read TGTGCCAGCAGCTTAACGCCCCTAGTTCCTCAAGATACGCAGTATTTT. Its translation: CASSLTPLVPQDTQYF.

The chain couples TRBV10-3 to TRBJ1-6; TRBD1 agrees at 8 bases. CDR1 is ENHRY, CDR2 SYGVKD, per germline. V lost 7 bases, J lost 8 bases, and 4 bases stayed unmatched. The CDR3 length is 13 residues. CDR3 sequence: CAIKDREDSPLHF. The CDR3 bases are TGTGCCATCAAGGACAGGGAGGATTCACCCCTCCACTTT.

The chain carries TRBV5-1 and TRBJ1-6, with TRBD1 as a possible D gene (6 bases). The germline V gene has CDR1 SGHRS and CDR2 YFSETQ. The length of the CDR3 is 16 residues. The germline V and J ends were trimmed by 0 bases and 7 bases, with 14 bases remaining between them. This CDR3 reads CASSLAAGAGNSPLHF. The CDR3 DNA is TGCGCCAGCAGCTTGGCCGCAGGGGCAGGGAATTCACCCCTCCACTTT.

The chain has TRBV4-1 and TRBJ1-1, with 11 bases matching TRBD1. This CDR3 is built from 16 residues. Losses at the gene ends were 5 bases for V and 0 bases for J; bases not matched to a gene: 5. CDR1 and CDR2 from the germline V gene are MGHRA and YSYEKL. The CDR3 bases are TGCGCCAGCAGCACACGGACAGGGGGCTTGAACACTGAAGCTTTCTTT. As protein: CASSTRTGGLNTEAFF.

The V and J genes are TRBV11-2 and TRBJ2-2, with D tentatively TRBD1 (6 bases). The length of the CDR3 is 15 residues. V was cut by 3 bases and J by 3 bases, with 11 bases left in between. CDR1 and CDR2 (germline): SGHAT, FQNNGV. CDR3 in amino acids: CASSFFRGDTGELFF. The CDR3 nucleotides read TGTGCCAGCAGCTTTTTCAGGGGTGACACCGGGGAGCTGTTTTTT. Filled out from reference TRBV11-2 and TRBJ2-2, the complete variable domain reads EAGVAQSPRYKIIEKRQSVAFWCNPISGHATLYWYQQILGQGPKLLIQFQNNGVVDDSQLPKDRFSAERLKGVDSTLKIQPAKLEDSAVYLCASSFFRGDTGELFFGEGSRLTVL.

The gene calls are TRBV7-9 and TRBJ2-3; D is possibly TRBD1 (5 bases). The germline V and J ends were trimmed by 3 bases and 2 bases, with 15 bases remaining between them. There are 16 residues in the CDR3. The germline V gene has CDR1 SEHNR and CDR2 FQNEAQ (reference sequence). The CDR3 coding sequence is TGTGCCAGCAGCTTTACGAATGCAGGGCCCACAGATACGCAGTATTTT. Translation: CASSFTNAGPTDTQYF.

Here the CDR3 reads CASSGPGSPLHF. The CDR3 nucleotides read TGTGCCAGTAGTGGGCCCGGCTCACCCCTCCACTTT. The chain recombines TRBV19 with TRBJ1-6; no definite D call. V lost 5 bases and J 10 bases, leaving 9 bases between the germline ends. The CDR3 has 12 residues. Germline V gene lookup returns CDR1 LNHDA and CDR2 SQIVND (reference sequence).

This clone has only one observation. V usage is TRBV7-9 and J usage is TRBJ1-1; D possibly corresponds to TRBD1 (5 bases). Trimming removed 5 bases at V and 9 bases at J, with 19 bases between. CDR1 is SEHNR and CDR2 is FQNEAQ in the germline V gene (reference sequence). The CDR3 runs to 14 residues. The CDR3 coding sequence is TGTGCCAGCAGCCATGATTCAGGGACTCCGAAAGCTTTCTTT. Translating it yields CASSHDSGTPKAFF.

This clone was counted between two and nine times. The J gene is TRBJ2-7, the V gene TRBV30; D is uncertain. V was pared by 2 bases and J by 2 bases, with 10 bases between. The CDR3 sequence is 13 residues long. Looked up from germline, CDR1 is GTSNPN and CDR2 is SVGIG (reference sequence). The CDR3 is CAWSRSPTYEQYF. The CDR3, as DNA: TGTGCCTGGAGTAGGAGCCCCACCTACGAGCAGTACTTC.